This TCR beta chain was sequenced in a study of blood T cell repertoires in COVID-19. Study-wide context: The United States, Italy and Spain supplied acute and convalescent COVID-19 samples.

Trimming removed 1 base at V and 0 bases at J, with 22 bases between. From germline, CDR1 is LGHDT and CDR2 YNNKEL (reference sequence). This CDR3 region has 20 residues. This clone was detected once. TCRdb's table, derived via immunoSEQ multiplex PCR, lists solely in-frame clones and lacks some. The sample shows approximately 160,000 clones, about 81% of them seen only once. The chain links TRBV3-1 (or the pseudogene TRBV3-2) to TRBJ2-1; D perhaps matches TRBD1 (6 bases). The sequenced sample was peripheral blood. This TCR was recovered from a man aged 55 to 70 with active or convalescent COVID-19. CDR3 DNA sequence: TGTGCCAGCAGCCAAGGGGGGCAGGGTTGGGCTCCCAGCTCCTACAATGAGCAGTTCTTC. Translating it yields CASSQGGQGWAPSSYNEQFF.